This T cell receptor (beta chain) derives from a study of cytomegalovirus exposure and HLA in healthy donors. PCR was performed using 60 Vbeta and 13 Jbeta primers. Libraries were prepared by immunoSEQ multiplex PCR; TCRdb keeps only in-frame clonotypes and omits some of them. In the table there are 130,000 to 150,000 clones, nearly 80% of which are singletons. The receptor was isolated from a middle-aged man in good health and CMV-seropositive. The material sequenced was PBMCs.

The CDR3 region is CASSMTGTSSSYNEQFF. CDR3 bases: TGTGCCAGCAGCATGACCGGGACTAGTTCGTCCTACAATGAGCAGTTCTTC. The chain is built from TRBV7-7 and TRBJ2-1, with 8 bases that match TRBD2. The CDR3 covers 17 residues. Per germline, CDR1 SSHAT and CDR2 FNYEAQ (reference sequence). Trimming at V came to 5 bases and at J to 1 base, leaving 10 bases not matched to a gene.